Shown below are 20 T cell receptor beta chains from a single sample sequenced in a study of molecular identifiers for immune sequencing clone quantification. Via MiXCR, TCRdb re-called the PCR reads, giving one row per CDR3 protein. The repertoire has over 300,000 distinct CDR3 sequences, roughly 24% of them found once; the top ten carry 0.7% to 0.95%. Sequenced input: naive CD8+ T cells from blood, with Jurkat cell RNA spiked in. Subset defined: FACS-sorted CD8+CD4-CCR7+CD45RA+ naive T cells. Receptors were obtained from a human donor in good health. Some libraries in this study had Jurkat cell RNA spiked in.

This clonotype appeared a few times. The V gene is TRBV7-9, the J gene TRBJ2-3; D remains ambiguous. CDR1 is SEHNR and CDR2 is FQNEAQ in the germline V gene (reference sequence). V lost 1 base to trimming and J lost 4 bases, with 15 bases between them. The CDR3 sequence is 16 residues long. The CDR3 DNA follows: TGTGCCAGCAGCTTAGGCTTGGGTATCGTCCCAGATACGCAGTATTTT. It translates to CASSLGLGIVPDTQYF.

This clonotype was seen more than once but under ten times. The CDR3 here is CASSRDSTYEQYF. The CDR3, as DNA: TGTGCCAGCAGTCGCGACAGTACCTACGAGCAGTACTTC. The J gene is TRBJ2-7, the V gene TRBV27; perhaps TRBD1 as D (5 bases). Germline V gene data show CDR1 as MNHEY and CDR2 as SMNVEV (reference sequence). The CDR3 spans 13 residues. V lost 5 bases and J lost 2, with 10 bases in between.

This clonotype has ten or more counts. The junction departs from germline at one end; a sequencing error may be responsible. The CDR3: CASSLASGEQYF. For the CDR3, the DNA is TGTGCCAGCAGCCTAGCCAGTGGCGAGCAGTACTTC. The genes are TRBV7-9 and TRBJ2-7; the D gene is possibly TRBD2 (5 bases). The CDR3 runs 12 residues. Germline V gives CDR1 SEHNR, CDR2 FQNEAQ (reference sequence).

V gene TRBV19 combines with J gene TRBJ2-3; no clear D gene. Between the trimmed V and J ends, which lost 2 bases and 2 bases, there was a span of 14 bases. The CDR3 loop spans 16 amino acids. CDR1 is LNHDA, CDR2 SQIVND, per germline (reference sequence). CDR3 nucleotide sequence: TGTGCCAGTAGTATATGGTCCGTCGGGCCCACAGATACGCAGTATTTT. This gives the protein CASSIWSVGPTDTQYF.

This clonotype came up many times. The chain couples TRBV2 to TRBJ1-5; D is undetermined. Germline loops: CDR1 SNHLY, CDR2 FYNNEI. The V gene lost 8 bases and the J gene lost 6 bases, with 11 bases spanning the gap. The CDR3 runs to 12 residues. The CDR3 spells CASGVPAQPQHF. CDR3 coding DNA: TGTGCCAGCGGAGTTCCAGCTCAGCCCCAGCATTTT.

V gene TRBV20-1 combines with J gene TRBJ2-7; the D is unclear. This CDR3 has 13 residues. Germline CDR1 and CDR2: DFQATT and SNEGSKA (reference sequence). Trimming stripped 7 bases from V and 1 base from J, with 14 bases between. Here the CDR3 reads CSDQYSTSYEQYF. CDR3 in DNA: TGCAGTGATCAGTACTCTACATCCTACGAGCAGTACTTC.

For this clonotype: Sequence at one end of the junction differs from germline and may be a read error. The genes are TRBV6-5 and TRBJ2-7; 9 nucleotides align to TRBD2. This CDR3 has 15 residues. The V gene's germline CDR1 is MNHEY and CDR2 SVGAGI. DNA of the CDR3: TGTGCCCGCAGTTACGGGGCGGGGGGGACCTACGAGCAGTACTTC. Translation gives CARSYGAGGTYEQYF.

The gene calls are TRBV4-2 and TRBJ2-3; a weak D match, TRBD2 (5 bases). The CDR3 is 18 residues long. Germline V gives CDR1 LGHNA, CDR2 YNFKEQ. V gave up 2 bases and J gave up 4 bases, with 22 bases separating them. The chain's CDR3 is CASSQQGSSGAGADTQYF. The CDR3 DNA reads as TGTGCCAGCAGCCAACAAGGCTCCAGCGGTGCCGGCGCAGATACGCAGTATTTT.

In this sample, this clonotype turned up a few times. V is TRBV27 and J is TRBJ2-7; 7 nucleotides agree with TRBD1. This CDR3 is built from 15 residues. Germline V gene sequence: CDR1 MNHEY, CDR2 SMNVEV (reference sequence). J gave up 4 bases and V 5 bases, and 11 bases lay outside the gene matches. CDR3 in amino acids: CASSPVGYRGYEQYF. The CDR3 DNA sequence: TGTGCCAGCAGTCCAGTTGGATACAGGGGTTACGAGCAGTACTTC.

This clonotype turned up a few times. CDR3 protein: CASSLDDEVEQYF. CDR3 DNA: TGTGCCAGCAGCCTGGACGATGAAGTCGAGCAGTACTTC. This chain connects TRBV11-2 to TRBJ2-7; no definite D call. The CDR3 is made up of 13 amino acids. V gave up 5 bases and J gave up 6 bases, with 14 bases separating them. CDR1 and CDR2 (germline): SGHAT, FQNNGV. Together with reference TRBV11-2 and TRBJ2-7, the CDR3 gives the full variable domain: EAGVAQSPRYKIIEKRQSVAFWCNPISGHATLYWYQQILGQGPKLLIQFQNNGVVDDSQLPKDRFSAERLKGVDSTLKIQPAKLEDSAVYLCASSLDDEVEQYFGPGTRLTVT.

Worth noting for this clonotype: One junction end disagrees with the germline gene, perhaps due to a read error. V and J are TRBV13 and TRBJ1-2; a weak D match, TRBD1 (6 bases). The CDR3 is made up of 13 amino acids. CDR1 PRHDT and CDR2 FYEKMQ come from the germline V gene (reference sequence). CDR3 DNA: TGTGCCAGCAGCTTGGGACATATCTATGGCGACACCTTC. This gives the protein CASSLGHIYGDTF.

In its sample, this clonotype was seen a few times. The rearrangement uses TRBV7-9 and TRBJ2-3; TRBD2 matches at 8 bases. V was pared by 2 bases and J by 0 bases, with 7 bases of the junction left unmatched. This CDR3 has 17 amino acids. The V gene's germline CDR1 is SEHNR and CDR2 FQNEAQ (reference sequence). The CDR3 nucleotides are TGTGCCAGCAGCTTATCGGCGGGAGGATTTAGCACAGATACGCAGTATTTT. Residues: CASSLSAGGFSTDTQYF. The whole variable domain, filled in from reference TRBV7-9 and TRBJ2-3, reads DTGVSQNPRHKITKRGQNVTFRCDPISEHNRLYWYRQTLGQGPEFLTYFQNEAQLEKSRLLSDRFSAERPKGSFSTLEIQRTEQGDSAMYLCASSLSAGGFSTDTQYFGPGTRLTVL.

This clonotype came up a few times. CDR3 sequence reads: CSARDGLADFEQYF. As DNA, the CDR3 is TGCAGTGCTAGAGATGGCCTAGCGGACTTCGAGCAGTACTTC. The chain employs TRBV20-1 and TRBJ2-7, with TRBD2 matching 7 bases. CDR1 is DFQATT and CDR2 is SNEGSKA in the germline V gene (reference sequence). V lost 0 bases, J lost 6 bases, and 8 bases stayed unmatched. The CDR3 is made up of 14 amino acids.

This clonotype appeared a few times. The V gene is TRBV4-1, the J gene TRBJ1-5; D uncertain. The CDR3 runs 16 residues. V was shortened by 2 bases and J by 3 bases, with 14 bases between the two germline ends. Germline lookup yields CDR1 MGHRA and CDR2 YSYEKL. The CDR3 spells CASSQTGSYDNQPQHF. The DNA for the CDR3 is TGCGCCAGCAGCCAAACGGGGAGTTATGACAATCAGCCCCAGCATTTT.

This clonotype was found many times. This chain connects TRBV6-5 to TRBJ2-3, with 13 bases that match TRBD2. The germline V gene encodes CDR1 MNHEY and CDR2 SVGAGI. The CDR3 contains 17 residues. V gave up 2 bases and J gave up 0 bases; unmatched junction bases: 2. The CDR3 reads CASSYQGLAGSTDTQYF. As DNA, the CDR3 is TGTGCCAGCAGTTACCAGGGACTAGCGGGAAGCACAGATACGCAGTATTTT.

With regard to this clonotype: This may be a read error, as it is one base from a much larger clone. This rearrangement joins TRBV29-1 to TRBJ2-1; 7 bases align to TRBD2. Germline lookup yields CDR1 SQVTM and CDR2 ANQGSEA. CDR3 length: 12 residues. This chain's CDR3 is CSPKTSYNEQSF. Here the CDR3 DNA reads TGCAGCCCAAAGACTAGCTACAATGAGCAGTCCTTC.

With respect to this clonotype: This may come from a read error, since a much larger clone is one base off. This CDR3 is CASSLVMEAAKNIQYF. The CDR3 DNA reads as TGTGCCAGCAGCTTAGTAATGGAGGCAGCCAAAAACATTCAGTACTTC. The chain couples TRBV7-2 to TRBJ2-4; tentative D call: TRBD2 (5 bases). With 1 base removed from V and 0 bases from J, the gap between germline ends came to 10 bases. Germline-derived CDR1 and CDR2 are SGHTA and FQGNSA. CDR3 length: 16 residues.

In its sample, this clonotype was seen a few times. The chain employs TRBV12-3 or TRBV12-4 and TRBJ2-5; 8 bases are shared with TRBD2. J was trimmed by 2 bases and V by 7 bases; bases with no gene match: 3. The CDR3 has 13 amino acids. CDR3 protein: CASNPGGQETQYF. DNA for the CDR3: TGTGCCAGCAACCCGGGGGGGCAAGAGACCCAGTACTTC.

V gene TRBV19 combines with J gene TRBJ2-3, with TRBD2 matching 7 bases. This CDR3 has 15 amino acids. Germline lookup yields CDR1 LNHDA and CDR2 SQIVND (reference sequence). With V trimmed by 2 bases and J by 4 bases, 6 bases remained unmatched. CDR3 DNA sequence: TGTGCCAGTAGTATACGGGAGGAACGCCCAGATACGCAGTATTTT. It codes for CASSIREERPDTQYF.

The rearrangement uses TRBV6-2 or TRBV6-3 and TRBJ1-6, with D maybe TRBD1 (5 bases). CDR3 length: 15 residues. Trimming stripped 6 bases from V and 3 bases from J, with 12 bases between. Looked up from germline, CDR1 is MNHEY and CDR2 is SVGEGT. This CDR3 is CASRIGHGYNSPLHF. CDR3 nucleotide sequence: TGTGCCAGCAGGATAGGACACGGCTATAATTCACCCCTCCACTTT.